The subject of this entry is one T cell receptor (beta chain). Antigen specificity is unknown. Germline CDR1 reads LNHDA; CDR2 reads SQIVND (reference sequence). This CDR3 spans 16 amino acids. Trimming left V 6 bases short and J 4 bases short, with 21 bases between. This sample is drawn from a study of cytomegalovirus exposure and HLA in healthy donors. Study overall: Counted in an early data release were 85 million or so unique TCRs from HLA-typed donors.

Study results and limitations: Confirmation in vitro established that three CMV-associated chains were specific for CMV antigens.

The PCR made use of 60 Vbeta and 13 Jbeta primers. The data were produced by immunoSEQ multiplex PCR, yet TCRdb's version contains in-frame clones alone and is incomplete. The data contain roughly 160,000 clones, more than 65% of them seen just once; the ten biggest clones take up 1.5% to 2%. The rearrangement uses TRBV19 and TRBJ1-2, with D uncertain. The origin of this receptor is a woman under 40 in good health and CMV-seronegative. Sample: PBMCs. CDR3 nucleotide sequence: TGTGCCAGTAGGATCCACACTTCCAGAGCGTCCTATGGCTACACCTTC. As protein: CASRIHTSRASYGYTF.